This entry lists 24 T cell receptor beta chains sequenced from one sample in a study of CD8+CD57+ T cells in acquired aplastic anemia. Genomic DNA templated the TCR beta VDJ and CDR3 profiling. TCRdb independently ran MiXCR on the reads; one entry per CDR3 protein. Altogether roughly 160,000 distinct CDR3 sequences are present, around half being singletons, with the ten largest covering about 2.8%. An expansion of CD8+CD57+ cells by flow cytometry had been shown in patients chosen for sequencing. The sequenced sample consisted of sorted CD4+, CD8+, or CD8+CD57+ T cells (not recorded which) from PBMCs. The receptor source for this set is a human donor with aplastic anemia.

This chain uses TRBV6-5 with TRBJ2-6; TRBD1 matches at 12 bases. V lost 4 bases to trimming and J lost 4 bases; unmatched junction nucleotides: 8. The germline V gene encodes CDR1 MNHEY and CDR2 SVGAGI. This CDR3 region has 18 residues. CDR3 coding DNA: TGTGCCAGCAGTTCCCGGGACAGGGGGCTTTTCGGGGCCAACGTCCTGACTTTC. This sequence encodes CASSSRDRGLFGANVLTF.

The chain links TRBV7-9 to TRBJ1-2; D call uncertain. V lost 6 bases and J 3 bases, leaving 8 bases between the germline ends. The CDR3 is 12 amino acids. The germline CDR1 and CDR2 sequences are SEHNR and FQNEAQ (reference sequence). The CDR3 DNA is TGTGCCAGCAGGTGGTCAGACTATGGCTACACCTTC. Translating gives CASRWSDYGYTF.

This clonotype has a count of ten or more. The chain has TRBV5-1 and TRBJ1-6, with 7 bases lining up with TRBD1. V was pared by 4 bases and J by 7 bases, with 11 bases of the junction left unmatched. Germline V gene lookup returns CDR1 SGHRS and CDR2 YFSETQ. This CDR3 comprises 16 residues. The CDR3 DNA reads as TGCGCCAGCAGCCCATCCCCTGGGACAGCGAATTCACCCCTCCACTTT. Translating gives CASSPSPGTANSPLHF.

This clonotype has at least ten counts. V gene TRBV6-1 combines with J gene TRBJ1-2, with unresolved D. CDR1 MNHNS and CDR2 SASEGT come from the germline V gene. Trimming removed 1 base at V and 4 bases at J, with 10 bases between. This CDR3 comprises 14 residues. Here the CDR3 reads CASSEGRISYGYTF. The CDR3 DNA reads TGTGCCAGCAGTGAAGGACGGATCTCCTATGGCTACACCTTC.

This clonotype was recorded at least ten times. DNA of the CDR3: TGTGCCAGCAGCCCATCGGACGGAGACTCCTACGAGCAGTACTTC. Translating it yields CASSPSDGDSYEQYF. The chain carries TRBV7-6 and TRBJ2-7; D is ambiguous. Per germline, CDR1 SGHVS and CDR2 FNYEAQ. V lost 5 bases, J lost 0 bases, and 14 bases lay in between. There are 15 residues in the CDR3.

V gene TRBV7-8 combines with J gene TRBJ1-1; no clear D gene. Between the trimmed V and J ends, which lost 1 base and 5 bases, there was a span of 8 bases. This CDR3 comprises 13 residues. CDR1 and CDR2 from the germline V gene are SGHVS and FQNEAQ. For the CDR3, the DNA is TGTGCCAGCAGCTTAGTGCGTACGACTGAAGCTTTCTTT. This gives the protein CASSLVRTTEAFF.

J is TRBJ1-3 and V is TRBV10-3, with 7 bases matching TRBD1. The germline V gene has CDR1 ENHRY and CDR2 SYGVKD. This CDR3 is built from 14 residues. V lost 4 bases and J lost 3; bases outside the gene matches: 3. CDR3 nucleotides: TGTGCCATCAGTGCAGGACAGGTTGGAAACACCATATATTTT. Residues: CAISAGQVGNTIYF.

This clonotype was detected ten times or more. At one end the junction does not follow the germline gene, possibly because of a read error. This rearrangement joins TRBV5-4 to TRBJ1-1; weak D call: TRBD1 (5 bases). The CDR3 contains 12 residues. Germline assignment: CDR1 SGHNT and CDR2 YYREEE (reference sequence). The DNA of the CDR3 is TGTGCCAGCAGCTGGGGGACGGAGGAGAGACTCTTT. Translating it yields CASSWGTEERLF.

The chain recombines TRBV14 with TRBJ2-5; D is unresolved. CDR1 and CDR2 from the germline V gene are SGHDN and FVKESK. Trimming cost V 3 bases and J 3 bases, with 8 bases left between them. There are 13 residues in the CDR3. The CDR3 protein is CASSHWAEETQYF. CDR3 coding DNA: TGTGCCAGCAGCCACTGGGCCGAAGAGACCCAGTACTTC.

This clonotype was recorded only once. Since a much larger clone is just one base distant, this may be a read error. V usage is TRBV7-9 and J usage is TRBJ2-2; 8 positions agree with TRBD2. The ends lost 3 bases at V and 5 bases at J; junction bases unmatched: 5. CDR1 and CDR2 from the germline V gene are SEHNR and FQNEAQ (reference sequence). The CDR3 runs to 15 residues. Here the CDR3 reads CASSLAGGGTGELFF. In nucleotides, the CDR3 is TGTGCCAGCAGCTTGGCGGGAGGAGGGACCGGGGAGCTGTTTTTT.

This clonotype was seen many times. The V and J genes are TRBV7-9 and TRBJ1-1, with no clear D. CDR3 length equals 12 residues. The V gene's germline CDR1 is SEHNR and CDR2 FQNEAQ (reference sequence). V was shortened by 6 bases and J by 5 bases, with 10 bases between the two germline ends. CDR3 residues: CASRELRTEAFF. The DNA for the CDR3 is TGTGCCAGCAGGGAGCTCCGGACTGAAGCTTTCTTT.

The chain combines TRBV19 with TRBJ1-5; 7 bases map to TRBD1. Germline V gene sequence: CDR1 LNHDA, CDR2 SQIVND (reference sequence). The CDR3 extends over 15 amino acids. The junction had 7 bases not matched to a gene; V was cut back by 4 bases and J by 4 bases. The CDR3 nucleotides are TGTGCCAGTAGTACCAGATTGGACAGGAATCAGCCCCAGCATTTT. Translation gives CASSTRLDRNQPQHF.

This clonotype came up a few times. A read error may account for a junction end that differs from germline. The CDR3 DNA sequence: TGTGCCAGCAGTTTATACGCGCCGACAGCCACCGGGGAGCTGTTTTTT. Amino acid sequence: CASSLYAPTATGELFF. V gene TRBV24-1 combines with J gene TRBJ2-2; D might be TRBD1 (5 bases). Looked up from germline, CDR1 is KGHDR and CDR2 is SFDVKD. This CDR3 has 16 amino acids.

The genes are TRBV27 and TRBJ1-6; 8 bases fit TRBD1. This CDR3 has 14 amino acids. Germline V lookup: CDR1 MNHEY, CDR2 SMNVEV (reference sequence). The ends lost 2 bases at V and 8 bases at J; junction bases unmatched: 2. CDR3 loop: CASSLQGAHSPLHF. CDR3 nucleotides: TGTGCCAGCAGTTTACAGGGGGCGCATTCACCCCTCCACTTT.

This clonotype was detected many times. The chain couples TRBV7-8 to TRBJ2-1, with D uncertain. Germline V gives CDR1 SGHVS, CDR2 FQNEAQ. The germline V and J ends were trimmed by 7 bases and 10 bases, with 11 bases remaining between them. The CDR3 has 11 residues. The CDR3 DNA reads TGTGCCAGCACCACTTACCGGGAGCAGTTCTTC. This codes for CASTTYREQFF.

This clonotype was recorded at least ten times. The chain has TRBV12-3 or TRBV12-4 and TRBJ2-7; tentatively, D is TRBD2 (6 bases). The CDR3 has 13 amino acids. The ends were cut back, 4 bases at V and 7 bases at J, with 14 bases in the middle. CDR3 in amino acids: CASSSGTQEEQYF. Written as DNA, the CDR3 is TGTGCCAGCAGTTCCGGGACTCAGGAGGAGCAGTACTTC.

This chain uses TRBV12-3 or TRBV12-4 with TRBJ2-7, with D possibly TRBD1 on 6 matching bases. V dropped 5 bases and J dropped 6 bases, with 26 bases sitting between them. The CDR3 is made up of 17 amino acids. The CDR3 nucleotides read TGTGCCAGCAGTCGGCCCCAGGGGCCCCGACCTTCCCTCGAGCAGTACTTC. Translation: CASSRPQGPRPSLEQYF.

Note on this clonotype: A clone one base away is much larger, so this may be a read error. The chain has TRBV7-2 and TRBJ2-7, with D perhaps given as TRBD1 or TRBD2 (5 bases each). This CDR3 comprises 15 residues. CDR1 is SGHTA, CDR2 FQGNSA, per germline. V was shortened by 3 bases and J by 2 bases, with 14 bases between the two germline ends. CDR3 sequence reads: CASSLKGRGPYEQYF. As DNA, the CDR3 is TGTGCCAGCAGCTTGAAGGGACGGGGTCCCTACGAGCAGTACTTC.

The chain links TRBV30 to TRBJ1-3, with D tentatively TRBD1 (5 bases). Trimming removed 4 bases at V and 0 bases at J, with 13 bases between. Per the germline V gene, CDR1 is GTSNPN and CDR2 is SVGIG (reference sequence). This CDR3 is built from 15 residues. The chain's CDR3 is CAWMTGAGSGNTIYF. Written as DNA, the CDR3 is TGTGCCTGGATGACCGGGGCAGGCTCTGGAAACACCATATATTTT.

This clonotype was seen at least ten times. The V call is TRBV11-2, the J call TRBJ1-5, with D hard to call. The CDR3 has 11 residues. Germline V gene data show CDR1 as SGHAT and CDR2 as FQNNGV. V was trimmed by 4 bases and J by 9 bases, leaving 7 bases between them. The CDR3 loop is CASSSDGPQHF. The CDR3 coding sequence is TGTGCCAGCAGCTCGGATGGGCCCCAGCATTTT.

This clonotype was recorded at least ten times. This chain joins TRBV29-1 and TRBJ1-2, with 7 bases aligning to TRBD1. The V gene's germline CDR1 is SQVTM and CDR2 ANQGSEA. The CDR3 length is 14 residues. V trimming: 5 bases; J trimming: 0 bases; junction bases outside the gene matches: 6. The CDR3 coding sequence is TGCAGCGTTCCCAGGGGGTTCCCTAACTATGGCTACACCTTC. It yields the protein CSVPRGFPNYGYTF.

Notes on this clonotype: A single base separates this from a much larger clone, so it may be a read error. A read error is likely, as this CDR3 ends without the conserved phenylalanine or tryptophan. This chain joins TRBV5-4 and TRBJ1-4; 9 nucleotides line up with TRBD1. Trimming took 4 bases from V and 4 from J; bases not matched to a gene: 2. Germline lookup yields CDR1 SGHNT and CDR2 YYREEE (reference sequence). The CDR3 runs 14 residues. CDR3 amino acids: CASSLDRGNEKLFL. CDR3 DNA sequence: TGTGCCAGCAGCCTGGACAGGGGTAATGAAAAACTGTTTCTT.

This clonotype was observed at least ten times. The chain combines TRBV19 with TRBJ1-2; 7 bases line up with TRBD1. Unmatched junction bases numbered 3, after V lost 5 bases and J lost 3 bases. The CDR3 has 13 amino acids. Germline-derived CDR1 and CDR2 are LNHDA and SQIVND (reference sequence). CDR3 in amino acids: CASSRDSYYGYTF. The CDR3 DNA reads TGTGCCAGTAGTCGGGACAGCTACTATGGCTACACCTTC.

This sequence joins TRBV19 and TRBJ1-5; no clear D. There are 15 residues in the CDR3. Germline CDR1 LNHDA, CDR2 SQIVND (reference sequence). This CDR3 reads CGRSTNPPLNQPQHF. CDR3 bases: TGTGGCAGAAGCACCAACCCACCGCTTAATCAGCCCCAGCATTTT.